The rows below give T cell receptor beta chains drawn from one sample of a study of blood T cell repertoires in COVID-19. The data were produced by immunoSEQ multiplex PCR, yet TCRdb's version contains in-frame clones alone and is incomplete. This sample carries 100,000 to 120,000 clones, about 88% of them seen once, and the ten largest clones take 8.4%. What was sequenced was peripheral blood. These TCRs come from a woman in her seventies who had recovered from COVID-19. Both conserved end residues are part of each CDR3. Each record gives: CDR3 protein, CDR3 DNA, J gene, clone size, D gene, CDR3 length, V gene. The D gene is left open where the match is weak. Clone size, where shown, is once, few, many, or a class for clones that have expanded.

CDR3aa: CASSWGGGNEQYF
CDR3nt: TGTGCCAGCAGTTGGGGGGGAGGCAACGAGCAGTACTTC
j_gene: TRBJ2-7
abundance: -
d_gene: TRBD2
len: 13
v_gene: TRBV12-3/TRBV12-4

CDR3aa: CASRFTSRAHYEQYF
CDR3nt: TGCGCCAGCAGGTTTACCTCCCGCGCCCACTACGAGCAGTACTTC
j_gene: TRBJ2-7
abundance: -
d_gene: -
len: 15
v_gene: TRBV5-1

CDR3aa: CASRPAGFTNTGELFF
CDR3nt: TGCGCCAGCAGGCCAGCGGGATTTACGAACACCGGGGAGCTGTTTTTT
j_gene: TRBJ2-2
abundance: -
d_gene: TRBD2
len: 16
v_gene: TRBV5-1

CDR3aa: CASSYDRSSYNSPLHF
CDR3nt: TGTGCCAGCAGTTACGACAGGAGCTCCTATAATTCACCCCTCCACTTT
j_gene: TRBJ1-6
abundance: -
d_gene: -
len: 16
v_gene: TRBV6-2/TRBV6-3

CDR3aa: CASSYSSGQPQHF
CDR3nt: TGTGCCAGCAGTTACTCGTCGGGTCAGCCCCAGCATTTT
j_gene: TRBJ1-5
abundance: -
d_gene: -
len: 13
v_gene: TRBV6-5

CDR3aa: CSVEEVSGAPLHF
CDR3nt: TGCAGCGTTGAAGAGGTATCGGGGGCACCCCTCCACTTT
j_gene: TRBJ1-6
abundance: -
d_gene: -
len: 13
v_gene: TRBV29-1

CDR3aa: CATSSMGGQGTDTQYF
CDR3nt: TGTGCCACCAGCAGTATGGGGGGACAGGGGACAGATACGCAGTATTTT
j_gene: TRBJ2-3
abundance: -
d_gene: TRBD1
len: 16
v_gene: TRBV15

CDR3aa: CAISEGYGTEAFF
CDR3nt: TGTGCCATCAGTGAGGGTTACGGGACTGAAGCTTTCTTT
j_gene: TRBJ1-1
abundance: -
d_gene: -
len: 13
v_gene: TRBV10-3

CDR3aa: CATAIAGLKETQYF
CDR3nt: TGCGCCACCGCTATAGCGGGGCTTAAAGAGACCCAGTACTTC
j_gene: TRBJ2-5
abundance: -
d_gene: TRBD2
len: 14
v_gene: TRBV5-1

CDR3aa: CASSKVEDRYATYDPTYYEQYF
CDR3nt: TGTGCCAGCAGCAAAGTTGAGGACAGGTATGCAACCTACGACCCGACATACTACGAGCAGTACTTC
j_gene: TRBJ2-7
abundance: -
d_gene: -
len: 22
v_gene: TRBV21-1

CDR3aa: CASSSGLADISSTDTQYF
CDR3nt: TGTGCCAGCAGTTCGGGACTAGCGGACATCTCTAGCACAGATACGCAGTATTTT
j_gene: TRBJ2-3
abundance: -
d_gene: TRBD2
len: 18
v_gene: TRBV28

CDR3aa: CASSIGLYTQYF
CDR3nt: TGTGCCAGTAGTATAGGGCTGTATACGCAGTATTTT
j_gene: TRBJ2-3
abundance: -
d_gene: -
len: 12
v_gene: TRBV19

CDR3aa: CASSTPGQLIYEQYF
CDR3nt: TGTGCCAGCAGTACCCCGGGACAGCTAATTTACGAGCAGTACTTC
j_gene: TRBJ2-7
abundance: -
d_gene: TRBD1
len: 15
v_gene: TRBV6-5

CDR3aa: CASSIQTGGREKLFF
CDR3nt: TGTGCCAGCAGTATCCAGACAGGGGGCCGTGAAAAACTGTTTTTT
j_gene: TRBJ1-4
abundance: -
d_gene: TRBD1
len: 15
v_gene: TRBV28

CDR3aa: CASSQRDKGGRGGYTF
CDR3nt: TGCGCCAGCAGCCAAAGGGATAAAGGGGGCCGAGGAGGCTACACCTTC
j_gene: TRBJ1-2
abundance: -
d_gene: TRBD1
len: 16
v_gene: TRBV4-3

CDR3aa: CARGQASTDTQYF
CDR3nt: TGTGCCAGAGGACAGGCGAGCACAGATACGCAGTATTTT
j_gene: TRBJ2-3
abundance: -
d_gene: TRBD1
len: 13
v_gene: TRBV2

CDR3aa: CSARQGNYGYTF
CDR3nt: TGCAGCGCGCGACAGGGCAACTATGGCTACACCTTC
j_gene: TRBJ1-2
abundance: -
d_gene: TRBD1
len: 12
v_gene: TRBV29-1

CDR3aa: CASSLLDGLGGQYF
CDR3nt: TGTGCCAGCAGCTTGCTCGACGGACTCGGGGGGCAGTACTTC
j_gene: TRBJ2-7
abundance: -
d_gene: -
len: 14
v_gene: TRBV7-2

CDR3aa: CASSQRPGQPQHF
CDR3nt: TGCGCCAGCAGCCAGAGGCCCGGCCAGCCCCAGCATTTT
j_gene: TRBJ1-5
abundance: few
d_gene: -
len: 13
v_gene: TRBV4-3

CDR3aa: CASSVLQSGAVGYGYTF
CDR3nt: TGTGCCAGCAGCGTATTGCAAAGTGGGGCCGTGGGCTATGGCTACACCTTC
j_gene: TRBJ1-2
abundance: -
d_gene: -
len: 17
v_gene: TRBV9

CDR3aa: CASSLRGRQPQHF
CDR3nt: TGTGCCAGCAGCTTGCGGGGGAGGCAGCCCCAGCATTTT
j_gene: TRBJ1-5
abundance: -
d_gene: -
len: 13
v_gene: TRBV5-8

CDR3aa: CASGSRDTPRHEQYF
CDR3nt: TGTGCCAGCGGGTCCCGGGACACGCCTCGTCACGAGCAGTACTTC
j_gene: TRBJ2-7
abundance: -
d_gene: -
len: 15
v_gene: TRBV28

CDR3aa: CASSQLTGLSTYGYTF
CDR3nt: TGCGCCAGCAGCCAATTGACAGGTTTGAGTACCTATGGCTACACCTTC
j_gene: TRBJ1-2
abundance: -
d_gene: -
len: 16
v_gene: TRBV4-3

CDR3aa: CATSGREGPTDTQYF
CDR3nt: TGTGCCACCAGTGGAAGGGAGGGGCCCACAGATACGCAGTATTTT
j_gene: TRBJ2-3
abundance: -
d_gene: TRBD2
len: 15
v_gene: TRBV24-1

CDR3aa: CASSPLDSYEQYF
CDR3nt: TGTGCCAGTAGCCCACTAGACTCCTACGAGCAGTACTTC
j_gene: TRBJ2-7
abundance: -
d_gene: -
len: 13
v_gene: TRBV19

CDR3aa: CASSQVGQPQHF
CDR3nt: TGTGCCAGCAGCCAAGTGGGCCAGCCCCAGCATTTT
j_gene: TRBJ1-5
abundance: few
d_gene: -
len: 12
v_gene: TRBV3-1/TRBV3-2

CDR3aa: CASSLAGGDRQQYF
CDR3nt: TGTGCCAGCAGCTTGGCGGGAGGGGATAGGCAGCAGTACTTC
j_gene: TRBJ2-7
abundance: -
d_gene: TRBD2
len: 14
v_gene: TRBV5-4

CDR3aa: CAWSVPAGAQETQYF
CDR3nt: TGTGCCTGGAGTGTACCGGCGGGGGCCCAAGAGACCCAGTACTTC
j_gene: TRBJ2-5
abundance: -
d_gene: -
len: 15
v_gene: TRBV30

CDR3aa: CASSLSTAQGYEQYF
CDR3nt: TGTGCCAGCAGCTTGTCGACAGCCCAGGGCTACGAGCAGTACTTC
j_gene: TRBJ2-7
abundance: -
d_gene: -
len: 15
v_gene: TRBV5-4

CDR3aa: CASSRGPQIYGYTF
CDR3nt: TGTGCCAGCAGCCGCGGGCCGCAGATCTATGGCTACACCTTC
j_gene: TRBJ1-2
abundance: -
d_gene: -
len: 14
v_gene: TRBV3-1/TRBV3-2

CDR3aa: CASSTGTSNQPQHF
CDR3nt: TGTGCCAGCAGCACCGGGACAAGCAATCAGCCCCAGCATTTT
j_gene: TRBJ1-5
abundance: -
d_gene: -
len: 14
v_gene: TRBV3-1/TRBV3-2

CDR3aa: CASKYGRGGTQYF
CDR3nt: TGTGCCAGCAAATACGGGAGGGGGGGGACGCAGTATTTT
j_gene: TRBJ2-3
abundance: -
d_gene: TRBD2
len: 13
v_gene: TRBV6-4

CDR3aa: CASSPARVDTIYF
CDR3nt: TGTGCCAGCAGCCCCGCCAGGGTGGACACCATATATTTT
j_gene: TRBJ1-3
abundance: -
d_gene: -
len: 13
v_gene: TRBV9

CDR3aa: CASSQAGGRSNQPQHF
CDR3nt: TGTGCCAGCAGCCAAGCCGGGGGGCGCAGCAATCAGCCCCAGCATTTT
j_gene: TRBJ1-5
abundance: -
d_gene: -
len: 16
v_gene: TRBV3-1/TRBV3-2

CDR3aa: CASSPGLAGHQETQYF
CDR3nt: TGTGCCAGCTCACCGGGACTAGCGGGACACCAAGAGACCCAGTACTTC
j_gene: TRBJ2-5
abundance: -
d_gene: TRBD2
len: 16
v_gene: TRBV18

CDR3aa: CASTRDRATNIQYF
CDR3nt: TGTGCCAGTACCAGGGACAGGGCAACAAACATTCAGTACTTC
j_gene: TRBJ2-4
abundance: few
d_gene: TRBD1
len: 14
v_gene: TRBV19

CDR3aa: CASSELAGLLDTQYF
CDR3nt: TGTGCCAGCAGCGAACTAGCGGGTCTTCTGGATACGCAGTATTTT
j_gene: TRBJ2-3
abundance: -
d_gene: TRBD2
len: 15
v_gene: TRBV7-2

CDR3aa: CASGLGTGGHLSNQPQHF
CDR3nt: TGTGCCAGTGGGTTAGGGACAGGGGGACATTTAAGCAATCAGCCCCAGCATTTT
j_gene: TRBJ1-5
abundance: -
d_gene: TRBD1
len: 18
v_gene: TRBV19

CDR3aa: CAISEGGTSSYEQYF
CDR3nt: TGTGCCATCAGTGAAGGTGGGACTAGCAGTTACGAGCAGTACTTC
j_gene: TRBJ2-7
abundance: -
d_gene: TRBD2
len: 15
v_gene: TRBV10-3

CDR3aa: CASKGRVKNQPQHF
CDR3nt: TGTGCCAGCAAGGGCAGGGTGAAGAATCAGCCCCAGCATTTT
j_gene: TRBJ1-5
abundance: -
d_gene: -
len: 14
v_gene: TRBV6-6

CDR3aa: CSVELAARNTQYF
CDR3nt: TGCAGCGTTGAATTGGCGGCGCGAAATACGCAGTATTTT
j_gene: TRBJ2-3
abundance: -
d_gene: -
len: 13
v_gene: TRBV29-1

CDR3aa: CATSRDRGGGTQYF
CDR3nt: TGTGCCACCAGCAGAGATCGGGGGGGAGGGACCCAGTACTTC
j_gene: TRBJ2-5
abundance: -
d_gene: TRBD2
len: 14
v_gene: TRBV15

CDR3aa: CASSTRGGEQYF
CDR3nt: TGTGCCAGCAGTACGAGGGGGGGCGAGCAGTACTTC
j_gene: TRBJ2-7
abundance: -
d_gene: -
len: 12
v_gene: TRBV11-2

CDR3aa: CASSQGITATTNEKLFF
CDR3nt: TGCGCCAGCAGCCAAGGAATCACAGCCACAACTAATGAAAAACTGTTTTTT
j_gene: TRBJ1-4
abundance: -
d_gene: -
len: 17
v_gene: TRBV4-3

CDR3aa: CAISQGQSATGELFF
CDR3nt: TGTGCCATCAGCCAAGGACAGAGTGCCACCGGGGAGCTGTTTTTT
j_gene: TRBJ2-2
abundance: -
d_gene: -
len: 15
v_gene: TRBV10-3

CDR3aa: CASSSPGTGDDYGYTF
CDR3nt: TGTGCCAGCAGTAGTCCCGGGACAGGGGACGACTATGGCTACACCTTC
j_gene: TRBJ1-2
abundance: -
d_gene: TRBD1
len: 16
v_gene: TRBV28

CDR3aa: CASSARGAVSTEAFF
CDR3nt: TGTGCCAGCAGCGCCCGCGGGGCCGTGAGCACTGAAGCTTTCTTT
j_gene: TRBJ1-1
abundance: -
d_gene: -
len: 15
v_gene: TRBV9

CDR3aa: CASSEAGAGEQYF
CDR3nt: TGTGCCAGCAGTGAAGCGGGAGCGGGAGAGCAGTACTTC
j_gene: TRBJ2-7
abundance: -
d_gene: TRBD2
len: 13
v_gene: TRBV2

CDR3aa: CASSYQPFLAGAAYNEQFF
CDR3nt: TGTGCCAGCAGTTACCAACCCTTCCTAGCGGGAGCGGCCTACAATGAGCAGTTCTTC
j_gene: TRBJ2-1
abundance: -
d_gene: TRBD2
len: 19
v_gene: TRBV6-2/TRBV6-3

CDR3aa: CASSATGAGANVLTF
CDR3nt: TGTGCCAGCAGTGCCACAGGGGCTGGGGCCAACGTCCTGACTTTC
j_gene: TRBJ2-6
abundance: once
d_gene: TRBD1
len: 15
v_gene: TRBV2

CDR3aa: CAIGAPLLVNTQYF
CDR3nt: TGTGCCATCGGGGCCCCTCTCTTAGTGAATACGCAGTATTTT
j_gene: TRBJ2-3
abundance: -
d_gene: -
len: 14
v_gene: TRBV10-3

CDR3aa: CASSLVPPRGQAEAFF
CDR3nt: TGTGCCAGCAGCTTAGTTCCCCCGAGGGGGCAGGCTGAAGCTTTCTTT
j_gene: TRBJ1-1
abundance: -
d_gene: TRBD1
len: 16
v_gene: TRBV7-2

CDR3aa: CASSSAGPENYEQYF
CDR3nt: TGTGCCAGCAGCTCCGCGGGACCCGAGAACTACGAGCAGTACTTC
j_gene: TRBJ2-7
abundance: few
d_gene: -
len: 15
v_gene: TRBV5-4